Listed below are T cell receptor beta chains from one sample, sequenced in a study of CD8 T cells in Susac syndrome. Using its own MiXCR run on the immunoSEQ multiplex PCR reads, TCRdb lists one record per CDR3 protein. There are 150,000 to 200,000 distinct CDR3 sequences in the sample; about 94% occur only once, and approximately 0.14% lies in the top ten. Sequencing input: CD4+ T cells from PBMCs. Every receptor here comes from a human donor in good health. CDR3s include the opening cysteine and the closing phenylalanine or tryptophan. The D gene is left open where the match is weak. The size field is filled for only some rows; it gives once, few, many or a size class.

j_call | v_call | clone_size | d_call | cdr3_nt | cdr3_aa
TRBJ1-6 | TRBV12-3/TRBV12-4 | - | TRBD1 | TGTGCCAGCAGTCCATCGACAGGGTTTAATTCACCCCTCCACTTT | CASSPSTGFNSPLHF
TRBJ2-5 | TRBV20-1 | - | - | TGCAGTGCTAGGTCCGAGTTGGAGACCCAGTACTTC | CSARSELETQYF
TRBJ1-2 | TRBV7-9 | - | TRBD1 | TGTGCCAGCAGCTTATGGGACAGGGTCGGCTACACCTTC | CASSLWDRVGYTF
TRBJ2-6 | TRBV5-1 | - | - | TGCGCCAGCAGCCCTGAGACTGGGGCCAACGTCCTGACTTTC | CASSPETGANVLTF
TRBJ2-5 | TRBV29-1 | - | TRBD2 | TGCAGCGTTGAAAGGACTAGGTCGATGGAGACCCAGTACTTC | CSVERTRSMETQYF
TRBJ2-2 | TRBV5-1 | - | - | TGCGCCAGCAGCCCGATGACTGGCAGTACCGGGGAGCTGTTTTTT | CASSPMTGSTGELFF
TRBJ2-3 | TRBV5-4 | - | TRBD1 | TGTGCCAGCAGCTTGTCCAGGGGGCGGGCAGATACGCAGTATTTT | CASSLSRGRADTQYF
TRBJ2-1 | TRBV3-1 | - | - | TGTGCCAGCAGCCAAACGGGGGGCACCTACAATGAGCAGTTCTTC | CASSQTGGTYNEQFF
TRBJ1-1 | TRBV5-6 | - | - | TGTGCCAGCAGCCAAATTCAGGGACTCGGAGCTTTCTTT | CASSQIQGLGAFF
TRBJ2-2 | TRBV23-1 | - | - | TGCGCCAGCAGTCAATCGTTTTGGCCGAACACCGGGGAGCTGTTTTTT | CASSQSFWPNTGELFF
TRBJ2-2 | TRBV6-1 | - | - | TGTGCCAGCAGAACCGGGACGGGTTGGTCCGGGGAGCTGTTTTTT | CASRTGTGWSGELFF
TRBJ2-2 | TRBV4-1 | - | TRBD2 | TGCGCCAGCAGCCTGCAAGCGGGGTCGGGCCTTACCGGGGAGCTGTTTTTT | CASSLQAGSGLTGELFF
TRBJ1-1 | TRBV5-1 | - | - | TGCGCCAGCACCATGGTGGGTAAAACAGAAGCTTTCTTT | CASTMVGKTEAFF
TRBJ1-1 | TRBV2 | once | - | TGTGCCAGCAGTGATGTTGGGGCGCAGAACACTGAAGCTTTCTTT | CASSDVGAQNTEAFF
TRBJ2-7 | TRBV5-6 | - | TRBD2 | TGTGCCAGCAGCACCATGACTAGCGGTTACGAGCAGTACTTC | CASSTMTSGYEQYF
TRBJ1-4 | TRBV30 | - | TRBD1 | TGTGCCTACCAACAGGGGCCATCGAAACTGTTTTTT | CAYQQGPSKLFF
TRBJ1-4 | TRBV2 | - | - | TGTGCCAGCAGTCTATACGGTGGACGGACAACTAATGAAAAACTGTTTTTT | CASSLYGGRTTNEKLFF
TRBJ2-3 | TRBV5-1 | - | TRBD2 | TGCGCCAGCAGCTTGGGGGCAGAGGGAGGGGATACGCAGTATTTT | CASSLGAEGGDTQYF
TRBJ2-7 | TRBV19 | - | - | TGTGCCAGTAGTACGAGCCTTGAGACCTACGAGCAGTACTTC | CASSTSLETYEQYF
TRBJ2-7 | TRBV5-1 | once | TRBD1 | TGCGCCAGCAGCTTTAACACCGGGACAGGTTACGAGCAGTACTTC | CASSFNTGTGYEQYF
TRBJ2-7 | TRBV15 | - | - | TGTGCCACCCGTTTGAGACAGGCCTCCTACGAGCAGTACTTC | CATRLRQASYEQYF
TRBJ2-5 | TRBV5-1 | - | TRBD1 | TGCGCCAGCAGCTTACAGGGGCTCCAAGAGACCCAGTACTTC | CASSLQGLQETQYF